One sample yielded the 9 T cell receptor beta chains listed below, sequenced in a study of shared T cell receptors in the human thymus. Clones were read by immunoSEQ multiplex PCR, and TCRdb kept only the in-frame ones, dropping some. The sample records about 660,000 clones, 88% being singletons. The same sample was also studied in work on human thymus T cells.

The specimen sequenced was thymocytes. These receptor sequences come from a boy younger than two with a congenital heart defect.

V is TRBV10-1 and J is TRBJ2-2; 7 bases align to TRBD1. V shed 4 bases, J shed 4 bases, and the junction held 3 bases outside the gene matches. Germline V gene sequence: CDR1 WNHNN, CDR2 SYGVQD (reference sequence). The CDR3 extends over 14 amino acids. CDR3 nucleotides: TGCGCCAGCAGTGGGCAGGGGGTCACCGGGGAGCTGTTTTTT. It yields the protein CASSGQGVTGELFF.

The gene calls are TRBV7-3 and TRBJ2-2; 7 bases match TRBD2. CDR3 length equals 14 residues. J was trimmed by 8 bases and V by 4 bases; bases with no gene match: 7. Germline CDR1 and CDR2: SGHTA and FQGTGA. CDR3 region: CASSSREDGGELFF. CDR3 bases: TGTGCCAGCAGCTCCCGGGAGGATGGGGGGGAGCTGTTTTTT.

The genes are TRBV4-2 and TRBJ2-3; 9 bases map to TRBD2. CDR1 and CDR2 from the germline V gene are LGHNA and YNFKEQ. The CDR3 is 20 amino acids. V was pared by 0 bases and J by 0 bases, with 13 bases of the junction left unmatched. DNA for the CDR3: TGTGCCAGCAGCCAAGATCGCAGAGGGGCGGGAGGGTCGAGCACAGATACGCAGTATTTT. It specifies CASSQDRRGAGGSSTDTQYF.

CDR3 sequence: CASSKAGLPSSYNEQFF. In DNA, the CDR3 is TGTGCCAGCAGCAAAGCGGGGCTTCCCAGCTCCTACAATGAGCAGTTCTTC. V is TRBV21-1 and J is TRBJ2-1; the table's TRBD1 call for D was not verified on the DNA. TRBV21-1 is shown as a pseudogene. This CDR3 region has 17 residues.

The chain couples TRBV6-6 to TRBJ1-5; D possibly corresponds to TRBD1 (5 bases). Germline CDR1 MNHNY, CDR2 SVGAGI (reference sequence). Trimming removed 2 bases at V and 2 bases at J, with 13 bases between. CDR3 length: 16 amino acids. CDR3 protein: CASSYRGTGGNQPQHF. The CDR3 nucleotides read TGTGCCAGCAGTTACCGGGGGACGGGGGGCAATCAGCCCCAGCATTTT.

The chain is built from TRBV4-1 and TRBJ2-3; D perhaps matches TRBD2 (5 bases). The germline V gene encodes CDR1 MGHRA and CDR2 YSYEKL. The CDR3 extends over 17 amino acids. The V gene lost 0 bases and the J gene lost 2 bases, with 15 bases spanning the gap. The CDR3 nucleotides are TGCGCCAGCAGCCAAGAAGGGAATTGGACTGTCACAGATACGCAGTATTTT. It specifies CASSQEGNWTVTDTQYF.

There are a few counts of this clone. V usage is TRBV7-2 and J usage is TRBJ2-7; TRBD1 matches 12 bases. The germline CDR1 and CDR2 sequences are SGHTA and FQGNSA. Trimming cost V 4 bases and J 9 bases; bases outside gene matches: 19. The CDR3 covers 18 residues. The CDR3 reads CASSYRDRGRGDPEAQYF. DNA of the CDR3: TGTGCCAGCAGCTACCGGGACAGGGGGCGAGGAGACCCGGAGGCGCAGTACTTC.

This clone was recorded a few times. This chain joins TRBV4-3 and TRBJ1-4; TRBD1 agrees at 7 bases. V lost 5 bases, J lost 7 bases, and 10 bases stayed unmatched. The germline V gene has CDR1 LGHNA and CDR2 YSLEER. The CDR3 totals 15 residues. The CDR3 nucleotides read TGCGCCAGCAGCGCGCGACAGGGCCTACCTGAAAAACTGTTTTTT. Translated, it gives CASSARQGLPEKLFF.

This chain links TRBV7-9 with TRBJ2-4; 9 bases are a match to TRBD1. This CDR3 is 15 amino acids long. J gave up 0 bases and V 5 bases, and 2 bases lay outside the gene matches. Germline CDR1 is SEHNR and CDR2 is FQNEAQ (reference sequence). CDR3 in DNA: TGTGCCAGCAGCCGGGGACAGGGAGCCAAAAACATTCAGTACTTC. Its protein product is CASSRGQGAKNIQYF. Together with reference TRBV7-9 and TRBJ2-4, the CDR3 gives the full variable domain: DTGVSQNPRHKITKRGQNVTFRCDPISEHNRLYWYRQTLGQGPEFLTYFQNEAQLEKSRLLSDRFSAERPKGSFSTLEIQRTEQGDSAMYLCASSRGQGAKNIQYFGAGTRLSVL.